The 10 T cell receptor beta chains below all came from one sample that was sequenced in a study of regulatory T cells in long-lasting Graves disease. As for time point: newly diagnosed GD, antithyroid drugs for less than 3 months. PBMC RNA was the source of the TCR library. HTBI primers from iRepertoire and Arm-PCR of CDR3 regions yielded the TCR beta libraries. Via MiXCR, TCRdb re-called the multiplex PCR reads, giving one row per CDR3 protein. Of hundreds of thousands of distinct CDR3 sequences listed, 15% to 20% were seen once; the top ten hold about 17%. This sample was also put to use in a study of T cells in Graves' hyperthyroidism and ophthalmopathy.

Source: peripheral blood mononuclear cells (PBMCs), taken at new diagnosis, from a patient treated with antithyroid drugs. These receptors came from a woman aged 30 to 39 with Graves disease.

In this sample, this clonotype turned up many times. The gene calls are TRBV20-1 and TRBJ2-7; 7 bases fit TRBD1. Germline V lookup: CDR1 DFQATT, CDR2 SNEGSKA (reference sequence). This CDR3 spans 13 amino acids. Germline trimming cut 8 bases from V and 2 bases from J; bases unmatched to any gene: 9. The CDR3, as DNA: TGCAGTACCACCGACAGGGTGACCTACGAGCAGTACTTC. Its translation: CSTTDRVTYEQYF.

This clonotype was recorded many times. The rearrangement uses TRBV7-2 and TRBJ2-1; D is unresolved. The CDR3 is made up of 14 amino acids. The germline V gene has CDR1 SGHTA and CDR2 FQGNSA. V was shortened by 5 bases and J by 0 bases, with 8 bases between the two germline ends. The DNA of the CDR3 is TGTGCCAGCAGCCGCTCCGGCTCCTACAATGAGCAGTTCTTC. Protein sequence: CASSRSGSYNEQFF.

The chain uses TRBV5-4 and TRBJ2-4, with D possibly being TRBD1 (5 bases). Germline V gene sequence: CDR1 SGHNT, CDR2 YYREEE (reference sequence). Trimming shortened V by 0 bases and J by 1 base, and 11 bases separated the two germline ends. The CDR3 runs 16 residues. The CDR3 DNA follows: TGTGCCAGCAGCTTGGGTGGGGCCTCCGCCAAAAACATTCAGTACTTC. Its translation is CASSLGGASAKNIQYF. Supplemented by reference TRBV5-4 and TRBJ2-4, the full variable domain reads ETGVTQSPTHLIKTRGQQVTLRCSSQSGHNTVSWYQQALGQGPQFIFQYYREEENGRGNFPPRFSGLQFPNYSSELNVNALELDDSALYLCASSLGGASAKNIQYFGAGTRLSVL.

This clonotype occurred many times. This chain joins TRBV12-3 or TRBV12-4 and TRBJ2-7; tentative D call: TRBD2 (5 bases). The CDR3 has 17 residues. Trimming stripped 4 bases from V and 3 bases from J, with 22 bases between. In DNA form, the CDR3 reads TGTGCCAGCAGTTATTCCCCGACTACGGACCTGAACTACGAGCAGTACTTC. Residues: CASSYSPTTDLNYEQYF.

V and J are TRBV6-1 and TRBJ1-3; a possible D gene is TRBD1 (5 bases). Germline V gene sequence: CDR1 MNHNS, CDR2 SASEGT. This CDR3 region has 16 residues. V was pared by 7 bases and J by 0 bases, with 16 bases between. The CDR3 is CASIGGTGNSGNTIYF. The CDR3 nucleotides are TGTGCCAGCATTGGGGGAACAGGCAACTCTGGAAACACCATATATTTT.

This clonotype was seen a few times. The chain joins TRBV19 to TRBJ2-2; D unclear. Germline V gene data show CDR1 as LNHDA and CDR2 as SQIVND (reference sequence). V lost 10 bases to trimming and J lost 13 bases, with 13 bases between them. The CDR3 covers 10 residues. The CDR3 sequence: CATMEYRLFF. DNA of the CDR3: TGTGCCACTATGGAGTATCGGCTGTTTTTT.

For the CDR3, the DNA is TGTGCCAGCAGCTCAGGGGGCTATGGAAACACCATATATTTT. This encodes CASSSGGYGNTIYF. V and J are TRBV3-1 and TRBJ1-3; 8 nucleotides match TRBD1. J was trimmed by 3 bases and V by 5 bases; bases with no gene match: 3. This CDR3 region has 14 residues. The germline CDR1 and CDR2 sequences are LGHDT and YNNKEL (reference sequence).

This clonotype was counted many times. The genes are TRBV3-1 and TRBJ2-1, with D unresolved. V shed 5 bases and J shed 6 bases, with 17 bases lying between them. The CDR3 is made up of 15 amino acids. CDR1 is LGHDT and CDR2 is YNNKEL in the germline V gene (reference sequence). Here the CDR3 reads CASSSPNSDLNEQFF. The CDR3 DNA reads TGTGCCAGCAGCAGCCCAAACTCGGACCTCAATGAGCAGTTCTTC.

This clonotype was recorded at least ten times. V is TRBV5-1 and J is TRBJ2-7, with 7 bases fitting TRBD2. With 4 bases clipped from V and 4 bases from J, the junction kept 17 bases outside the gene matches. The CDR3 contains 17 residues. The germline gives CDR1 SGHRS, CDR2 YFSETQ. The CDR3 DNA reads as TGCGCCAGCAGCGGGGACTACCGGCGAACAGACCTTTACGAGCAGTACTTC. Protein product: CASSGDYRRTDLYEQYF.

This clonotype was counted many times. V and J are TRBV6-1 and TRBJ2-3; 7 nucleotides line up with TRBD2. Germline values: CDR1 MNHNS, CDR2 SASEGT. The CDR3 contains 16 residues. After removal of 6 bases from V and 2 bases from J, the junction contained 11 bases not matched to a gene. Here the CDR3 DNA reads TGTGCCAGCAGGGGGATTCAGCGGGAAGACACAGATACGCAGTATTTT. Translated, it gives CASRGIQREDTDTQYF.